A selection of T cell receptor beta chains follows, all from one sample in a study of blood T cells in healthy people across ages. Each CDR3 protein is one row after TCRdb ran MiXCR on the 5' RACE reads. Of about 760,000 distinct CDR3 sequences in the sample, 20% to 25% were seen once. These data also formed part of another study, on T cells of mothers and their children.

The sequencing input was blood. The receptor source for this set is a boy between 10 and 17 years old in good health. CDR3s include the opening cysteine and the closing phenylalanine or tryptophan. A D gene is named only where the DNA matches it firmly. Clone sizes are given selectively: once, few, many, or a class where the clone is expanded.

J gene: TRBJ2-5; clone size: few; D gene: TRBD2; V gene: TRBV27; CDR3 DNA: TGTGCCAGCAGTAGCCTGGGACTAGCGGACCAAGAGACCCAGTACTTC; CDR3 protein: CASSSLGLADQETQYF
J gene: TRBJ1-1; clone size: NA; D gene: NA; V gene: TRBV6-5; CDR3 DNA: TGTGCCAGCAGTTACCCGGGACAGAACACTGAAGCTTTCTTT; CDR3 protein: CASSYPGQNTEAFF
J gene: TRBJ2-1; clone size: NA; D gene: NA; V gene: TRBV29-1; CDR3 DNA: TGCAGCGTTCACCCAGGTCTCTACAATGAGCAGTTCTTC; CDR3 protein: CSVHPGLYNEQFF
J gene: TRBJ1-5; clone size: NA; D gene: TRBD1; V gene: TRBV28; CDR3 DNA: TGTGCCAGCAGTCCCGTGGCAGGGGGAATATTATATAACAATCAGCCCCAGCATTTT; CDR3 protein: CASSPVAGGILYNNQPQHF
J gene: TRBJ1-1; clone size: NA; D gene: TRBD1; V gene: TRBV12-3/TRBV12-4; CDR3 DNA: TGTGCCAGCAGTAAACAGGGGACGAACACTGAAGCTTTCTTT; CDR3 protein: CASSKQGTNTEAFF
J gene: TRBJ2-5; clone size: NA; D gene: NA; V gene: TRBV9; CDR3 DNA: TGTGCCAGCAGCGCAGGCGCACCGGGAACCCAGTACTTC; CDR3 protein: CASSAGAPGTQYF
J gene: TRBJ1-5; clone size: NA; D gene: NA; V gene: TRBV2; CDR3 DNA: TGTGCCAGCAGTGATGGGTGGCAGGGCGGTAATCAGCCCCAGCATTTT; CDR3 protein: CASSDGWQGGNQPQHF
J gene: TRBJ2-2; clone size: few; D gene: NA; V gene: TRBV7-3; CDR3 DNA: TGTGCCAGCAGCTTAATACCGGCAGGGGCCGGCACCGGGGAGCTGTTTTTT; CDR3 protein: CASSLIPAGAGTGELFF
J gene: TRBJ2-1; clone size: NA; D gene: TRBD2; V gene: TRBV4-2; CDR3 DNA: TGTGCCAGCAGCCAGGGGTCCGGGGAGCGGGGGAGGAACAATGAGCAGTTCTTC; CDR3 protein: CASSQGSGERGRNNEQFF
J gene: TRBJ1-4; clone size: NA; D gene: NA; V gene: TRBV11-2; CDR3 DNA: TGTGCCAGCAGCGCCACCTACTCCGCAACTAATGAAAAACTGTTTTTT; CDR3 protein: CASSATYSATNEKLFF
J gene: TRBJ1-2; clone size: NA; D gene: TRBD1; V gene: TRBV29-1; CDR3 DNA: TGCAGCGTTAAGACGTCCCGGGACAGGGGTGGTGGCTACACCTTC; CDR3 protein: CSVKTSRDRGGGYTF
J gene: TRBJ1-1; clone size: NA; D gene: NA; V gene: TRBV12-5; CDR3 DNA: TGTGCTAGTGGTTTGGGGGGCATGAACACTGAAGCTTTCTTT; CDR3 protein: CASGLGGMNTEAFF
J gene: TRBJ2-1; clone size: NA; D gene: TRBD1; V gene: TRBV6-2/TRBV6-3; CDR3 DNA: TGTGCCAGCAGTCATGACAGGGTTCTCCCCAGGGAGCAGTTCTTC; CDR3 protein: CASSHDRVLPREQFF
J gene: TRBJ2-7; clone size: NA; D gene: NA; V gene: TRBV5-1; CDR3 DNA: TGCGCCAGCAGCTTTCAGGATTGGGACGAGCAGTACTTC; CDR3 protein: CASSFQDWDEQYF
J gene: TRBJ2-4; clone size: few; D gene: NA; V gene: TRBV2; CDR3 DNA: TGTGCCAGCAGTGACGGAGTGTTAGGCATTCAGTACTTC; CDR3 protein: CASSDGVLGIQYF
J gene: TRBJ1-2; clone size: few; D gene: NA; V gene: TRBV25-1; CDR3 DNA: TGTGCCAGCAGTGGGCCTCCGCGGACAGACTATGGCTACACCTTC; CDR3 protein: CASSGPPRTDYGYTF
J gene: TRBJ1-4; clone size: NA; D gene: TRBD1; V gene: TRBV19; CDR3 DNA: TGTGCCAGTGCTCAGACAGGGGTGGATGAAAAACTGTTTTTT; CDR3 protein: CASAQTGVDEKLFF
J gene: TRBJ2-3; clone size: NA; D gene: NA; V gene: TRBV4-1; CDR3 DNA: TGCGCCAGCAGCCAAGAGGCAAGGGCAGATACGCAGTATTTT; CDR3 protein: CASSQEARADTQYF
J gene: TRBJ2-5; clone size: few; D gene: NA; V gene: TRBV21-1; CDR3 DNA: TGTGCCAGCAGCAAAGAGGCTCCGGGGGCCCAAGAGACCCAGTACTTC; CDR3 protein: CASSKEAPGAQETQYF
J gene: TRBJ2-7; clone size: NA; D gene: NA; V gene: TRBV25-1; CDR3 DNA: TGTGCCAGCAGTGAAGGGGGCGACGAGCAGTACTTC; CDR3 protein: CASSEGGDEQYF
J gene: TRBJ2-3; clone size: NA; D gene: TRBD1; V gene: TRBV7-3; CDR3 DNA: TGTGCCAGCAGCTCGACAGGGGGCAGGGCAGATACGCAGTATTTT; CDR3 protein: CASSSTGGRADTQYF
J gene: TRBJ2-5; clone size: NA; D gene: NA; V gene: TRBV7-9; CDR3 DNA: TGTGCCAGCAGCTTACTCGGGCCAGAGACCCAGTACTTC; CDR3 protein: CASSLLGPETQYF
J gene: TRBJ2-5; clone size: NA; D gene: NA; V gene: TRBV28; CDR3 DNA: TGTGCCAGCACCTCGGCGAGCAGCGGACAAGAGACCCAGTACTTC; CDR3 protein: CASTSASSGQETQYF
J gene: TRBJ1-4; clone size: NA; D gene: NA; V gene: TRBV21-1; CDR3 DNA: TGTGCCAGCATGTGGGGCGGGGAAAAACTGTTTTTT; CDR3 protein: CASMWGGEKLFF
J gene: TRBJ1-4; clone size: NA; D gene: NA; V gene: TRBV5-5; CDR3 DNA: TGTGCCAGCAGCTTGATCAGGGAGATTTATAGGAATGAAAAACTGTTTTTT; CDR3 protein: CASSLIREIYRNEKLFF
J gene: TRBJ2-3; clone size: NA; D gene: TRBD2; V gene: TRBV7-2; CDR3 DNA: TGTGCCAGCAGCTTACTAGCGGGGGTCGTCGATACGCAGTATTTT; CDR3 protein: CASSLLAGVVDTQYF
J gene: TRBJ2-1; clone size: few; D gene: TRBD2; V gene: TRBV5-6; CDR3 DNA: TGTGCCAGCAGCTTCAGCGGGAGGGTCAATGAGCAGTTCTTC; CDR3 protein: CASSFSGRVNEQFF
J gene: TRBJ2-7; clone size: few; D gene: NA; V gene: TRBV7-6; CDR3 DNA: TGTGCCAGCAGCGAACTAGAGGCAGCCTACGAGCAGTACTTC; CDR3 protein: CASSELEAAYEQYF
J gene: TRBJ1-2; clone size: NA; D gene: NA; V gene: TRBV29-1; CDR3 DNA: TGCAGCGTTGAATGGGGACTATATGGCTACACCTTC; CDR3 protein: CSVEWGLYGYTF
J gene: TRBJ2-7; clone size: few; D gene: NA; V gene: TRBV11-2; CDR3 DNA: TGTGCCAGCAGCTCCCGGGGACTAAGGACAGTTCGCTCCTACGAGCAGTACTTC; CDR3 protein: CASSSRGLRTVRSYEQYF
J gene: TRBJ2-7; clone size: NA; D gene: TRBD2; V gene: TRBV13; CDR3 DNA: TGTGCCAGCAGCTTATCCAGCGGGAGCGCTACTAGCTACGAGCAGTACTTC; CDR3 protein: CASSLSSGSATSYEQYF
J gene: TRBJ2-6; clone size: NA; D gene: NA; V gene: TRBV7-2; CDR3 DNA: TGTGCCAGCAGCTTATCGGCGGAGTGGAGTTGGGCCCCTGGGGCCAACGTCCTGACTTTC; CDR3 protein: CASSLSAEWSWAPGANVLTF
J gene: TRBJ2-7; clone size: NA; D gene: NA; V gene: TRBV7-9; CDR3 DNA: TGTGCCAGCAGCCCCGAGGGGCAGTTCGAGCAGTACTTC; CDR3 protein: CASSPEGQFEQYF